This T cell receptor beta chain came from a study of OX40 agonist ivuxolimab in advanced cancers. The wider study: Ivuxolimab was administered intravenously to patients at 0.01 to 10 mg/kg every 2 weeks. The dose-escalation cohort had hepatocellular carcinoma, melanoma, renal cell or head and neck cancer.

Blood got drawn at baseline, again on cycle 4 day 1, and then on cycle 7 day 1. Sequenced by immunoSEQ multiplex PCR; TCRdb stores in-frame clones only, minus some. The sample records around 68,000 clones, more than 85% being singletons. There are 15 residues in the CDR3. This chain connects TRBV12-2 to TRBJ1-4; TRBD1 was called by the table and not checked on the DNA. TRBV12-2 is given as a pseudogene. This TCR was recovered from an adult with an advanced solid tumor such as melanoma, head and neck, liver or kidney cancer. Source: CD4+ or CD8+ T cells sorted from blood, taken in a trial of the OX40 agonist ivuxolimab. The CDR3 DNA reads as TGTGCAAGTCGCTTAGACAGCCGGATTAATGAAAAACTGTTTTTT. Amino acids: CASRLDSRINEKLFF.